Listed below are T cell receptor beta chains from one sample, sequenced in a study of CD8+ T cells in alopecia areata. TCRdb keeps only in-frame clones here, not all; method: immunoSEQ multiplex PCR. The data show 120,000 or so clones, approximately 53% seen once. The source material was CD4+ T cells sorted from blood, sampled at week 0. The source is a human donor with alopecia areata. Both conserved end residues are part of each CDR3. Each record gives: J gene, clone size, CDR3 length, V gene, CDR3 protein. A clone size is listed for some rows: how often the clone was seen (once, few, many), or a class if it is expanded.

J gene: TRBJ2-1; clone size: .; CDR3 length: 14; V gene: TRBV19; CDR3 protein: CASSISLASDEQFF
J gene: TRBJ1-1; clone size: .; CDR3 length: 18; V gene: TRBV9; CDR3 protein: CASSQYRDRGWSDTEAFF
J gene: TRBJ1-2; clone size: few; CDR3 length: 13; V gene: TRBV21-1; CDR3 protein: CASSNRVLGGYTF
J gene: TRBJ2-3; clone size: .; CDR3 length: 15; V gene: TRBV7-3; CDR3 protein: CASSLGVGPTDTQYF
J gene: TRBJ2-7; clone size: few; CDR3 length: 15; V gene: TRBV4-1; CDR3 protein: CASSQERTGPYEQYF
J gene: TRBJ1-1; clone size: .; CDR3 length: 14; V gene: TRBV5-4; CDR3 protein: CASSLIGGASEAFF
J gene: TRBJ2-3; clone size: .; CDR3 length: 16; V gene: TRBV19; CDR3 protein: CASSRRQGGRTDTQYF
J gene: TRBJ2-5; clone size: few; CDR3 length: 15; V gene: TRBV7-9; CDR3 protein: CASSLGDRGRETQYF
J gene: TRBJ2-3; clone size: .; CDR3 length: 15; V gene: TRBV5-1; CDR3 protein: CASSLAGGRTDTQYF
J gene: TRBJ2-7; clone size: few; CDR3 length: 14; V gene: TRBV5-1; CDR3 protein: CASSLEQSSYEQYF
J gene: TRBJ2-5; clone size: .; CDR3 length: 15; V gene: TRBV4-3; CDR3 protein: CASSQGGQGRETQYF
J gene: TRBJ2-4; clone size: .; CDR3 length: 13; V gene: TRBV30; CDR3 protein: CAWSRDSQNIQYF
J gene: TRBJ2-1; clone size: .; CDR3 length: 13; V gene: TRBV30; CDR3 protein: CAWKKGPYNEQFF
J gene: TRBJ1-2; clone size: few; CDR3 length: 14; V gene: TRBV7-2; CDR3 protein: CASSLVNANYGYTF
J gene: TRBJ2-3; clone size: few; CDR3 length: 14; V gene: TRBV6-5; CDR3 protein: CASSPAGTTDTQYF
J gene: TRBJ2-2; clone size: few; CDR3 length: 12; V gene: TRBV10-3; CDR3 protein: CAISYNTGELFF
J gene: TRBJ2-4; clone size: once; CDR3 length: 14; V gene: TRBV13; CDR3 protein: CASSLIRAKNIQYF
J gene: TRBJ2-3; clone size: .; CDR3 length: 15; V gene: TRBV4-3; CDR3 protein: CASSHGLAGKDTQYF
J gene: TRBJ2-2; clone size: .; CDR3 length: 15; V gene: TRBV11-2; CDR3 protein: CASRLPGQGSGELFF
J gene: TRBJ2-2; clone size: .; CDR3 length: 17; V gene: TRBV18; CDR3 protein: CASSLRSAGQDTGELFF
J gene: TRBJ1-6; clone size: .; CDR3 length: 15; V gene: TRBV9; CDR3 protein: CASSVDGQVNSPLHF
J gene: TRBJ2-7; clone size: .; CDR3 length: 15; V gene: TRBV5-7; CDR3 protein: CASSVGQVPSYEQYF
J gene: TRBJ2-5; clone size: .; CDR3 length: 16; V gene: TRBV6-1; CDR3 protein: CASSEEWDRYQETQYF
J gene: TRBJ2-2; clone size: .; CDR3 length: 14; V gene: TRBV30; CDR3 protein: CASALGGHTGELFF
J gene: TRBJ2-5; clone size: few; CDR3 length: 12; V gene: TRBV7-2; CDR3 protein: CASSWSRETQYF
J gene: TRBJ2-3; clone size: few; CDR3 length: 15; V gene: TRBV7-3; CDR3 protein: CASSPRGQSTDTQYF
J gene: TRBJ2-1; clone size: few; CDR3 length: 14; V gene: TRBV13; CDR3 protein: CASSQTRGPNKQFF